These 30 T cell receptor beta chains were all obtained from the same sample, sequenced in a study of PD-L1 blockade in urothelial cancer. Generated by immunoSEQ multiplex PCR, the TCRdb table keeps only in-frame clones and is missing some. The table has 55,000 or so clones, 84% seen once; the top ten hold about 6%. Material: PBMCs, obtained around atezolizumab (anti-PD-L1) treatment. Receptors were obtained from a man in his forties or fifties with urothelial cancer.

V usage is TRBV5-1 and J usage is TRBJ1-1; D is possibly TRBD1 (5 bases). CDR1 and CDR2 (germline): SGHRS, YFSETQ. CDR3 size: 15 residues. The germline V and J ends were trimmed by 0 bases and 4 bases, with 13 bases remaining between them. CDR3 DNA sequence: TGCGCCAGCAGCTTGGTAGCAGGGCCTAGCACTGAAGCTTTCTTT. This codes for CASSLVAGPSTEAFF. Looking up the rest from reference TRBV5-1 and TRBJ1-1 gives the full variable domain: KAGVTQTPRYLIKTRGQQVTLSCSPISGHRSVSWYQQTPGQGLQFLFEYFSETQRNKGNFPGRFSGRQFSNSRSEMNVSTLELGDSALYLCASSLVAGPSTEAFFGQGTRLTVV.

This chain links TRBV30 with TRBJ1-3, with a weak D call TRBD1 (5 bases). Trimming took 0 bases from V and 2 from J, leaving 8 bases between them. The CDR3 covers 14 residues. CDR1 and CDR2 from the germline V gene are GTSNPN and SVGIG (reference sequence). The CDR3 region has the DNA TGTGCCTGGAGTGTACGGGGGGCTGGAAACACCATATATTTT. This codes for CAWSVRGAGNTIYF.

The V and J genes are TRBV11-2 and TRBJ2-1; D is perhaps TRBD2 (5 bases). CDR1 and CDR2 from the germline V gene are SGHAT and FQNNGV. The CDR3 contains 14 residues. V lost 5 bases and J lost 3, with 11 bases in between. CDR3 region: CASSPDGIYNEQFF. The CDR3, as DNA: TGTGCCAGCAGCCCCGACGGGATCTACAATGAGCAGTTCTTC.

The gene calls are TRBV7-3 and TRBJ2-5; tentative D call: TRBD2 (5 bases). CDR3 length equals 15 residues. The ends were cut back, 1 base at V and 2 bases at J, with 11 bases in the middle. CDR1 and CDR2 from the germline V gene are SGHTA and FQGTGA. This chain's CDR3 is CASSLNRRGQETQYF. In DNA form, the CDR3 reads TGTGCCAGCAGCTTAAATCGTCGGGGACAAGAGACCCAGTACTTC.

This chain connects TRBV28 to TRBJ2-3; tentative D call: TRBD1 (5 bases). Germline loops: CDR1 MDHEN, CDR2 SYDVKM. CDR3 length: 15 residues. Trimming stripped 5 bases from V and 2 bases from J, with 14 bases between. The CDR3 reads CASSRPDSPTDTQYF. The CDR3 bases are TGTGCCAGCAGTCGCCCCGACAGCCCCACAGATACGCAGTATTTT.

This clone was recorded only once. The chain carries TRBV9 and TRBJ2-3; the match to TRBD2 covers 7 bases. This CDR3 contains 13 residues. Trimming cost V 4 bases and J 6 bases; bases outside gene matches: 5. Germline CDR1 SGDLS, CDR2 YYNGEE. This chain's CDR3 is CASSFGGGDTQYF. In nucleotides, the CDR3 is TGTGCCAGCAGCTTTGGGGGAGGGGATACGCAGTATTTT.

V is TRBV27 and J is TRBJ1-1; 7 nucleotides line up with TRBD1. Trimming removed 6 bases from V and 7 bases from J; junction bases left unmatched: 14. The CDR3 consists of 15 residues. The germline V gene has CDR1 MNHEY and CDR2 SMNVEV (reference sequence). Written as DNA, the CDR3 is TGTGCCAGCAGCTCCTCGACAGGGAGAACAATTGAAGCTTTCTTT. This gives the protein CASSSSTGRTIEAFF.

The chain links TRBV18 to TRBJ2-6; tentative D call: TRBD1 (5 bases). Trimming pared 2 bases from V and 3 bases from J, leaving 11 bases between. Germline V gene sequence: CDR1 KGHSH, CDR2 LQKENI. The CDR3 sequence is 16 residues long. CDR3 nucleotides: TGTGCCAGCTCACCAAGCAGGGTGCGTGGGGCCAACGTCCTGACTTTC. As protein: CASSPSRVRGANVLTF.

V gene TRBV27 combines with J gene TRBJ2-7; tentatively, D is TRBD2 (5 bases). This CDR3 region has 13 residues. The V end lost 2 bases, the J end lost 3 bases, and 8 bases lay between the germline ends. Per the germline V gene, CDR1 is MNHEY and CDR2 is SMNVEV (reference sequence). The DNA for the CDR3 is TGTGCCAGCAGTTTAGGGAGTGGCTACGAGCAGTACTTC. Protein: CASSLGSGYEQYF.

The rearrangement uses TRBV6-1 and TRBJ2-3; 9 bases align to TRBD1. V lost 7 bases to trimming and J lost 5 bases; unmatched junction nucleotides: 7. The germline gives CDR1 MNHNS, CDR2 SASEGT. The CDR3 is 14 amino acids. CDR3 sequence: CASNLQGALDTQYF. CDR3 in DNA: TGTGCCAGCAACCTACAGGGGGCGTTAGATACGCAGTATTTT.

As for this clone: Sequence at one end of the junction differs from germline and may be a read error. This CDR3 is CASSLSGTGRNEQYF. The CDR3 DNA sequence: TGTGCCAGCAGTCTATCCGGGACAGGGCGCAACGAGCAGTACTTC. The rearrangement joins TRBV27 to TRBJ2-7; the match to TRBD1 covers 9 bases. The CDR3 contains 15 residues. CDR1 and CDR2 (germline): MNHEY, SMNVEV (reference sequence).

The chain recombines TRBV5-1 with TRBJ2-1; D is undetermined. Germline V gene data show CDR1 as SGHRS and CDR2 as YFSETQ. Trimming removed 0 bases from V and 7 bases from J, with 11 bases in between. This CDR3 region has 14 residues. The CDR3 protein is CASSLDNLRNEQFF. The DNA for the CDR3 is TGCGCCAGCAGCTTGGATAACCTGAGGAATGAGCAGTTCTTC.

The chain has TRBV4-3 and TRBJ2-1; 9 positions match TRBD2. V shed 4 bases and J 1 base; nucleotides not matched to a gene: 2. The CDR3 is made up of 15 amino acids. Per germline, CDR1 LGHNA and CDR2 YSLEER. The DNA for the CDR3 is TGCGCCAGCAGCCCAGCGGGAGGATCCTACAATGAGCAGTTCTTC. Translated: CASSPAGGSYNEQFF.

V usage is TRBV10-3 and J usage is TRBJ2-7; maybe TRBD1 (6 bases). Trimming removed 6 bases from V and 2 bases from J, with 20 bases in between. The CDR3 has 16 amino acids. Germline V gene sequence: CDR1 ENHRY, CDR2 SYGVKD. DNA of the CDR3: TGTGCCATCAGAGGGGTAGGGGGTTCGAAGACCTACGAGCAGTACTTC. It specifies CAIRGVGGSKTYEQYF.

The genes are TRBV7-3 and TRBJ2-1, with 16 bases matching TRBD2. Germline V lookup: CDR1 SGHTA, CDR2 FQGTGA. The V gene end was trimmed by 3 bases and the J gene end by 2 bases; junction bases not matched to a gene: 1. This CDR3 has 17 residues. The CDR3 loop is CASSLGLAGGPYNEQFF. CDR3 nucleotides: TGTGCCAGCAGCTTGGGACTAGCGGGAGGGCCCTACAATGAGCAGTTCTTC.

This clone came up once. The J gene is TRBJ2-1, the V gene TRBV28, with 7 positions matching TRBD2. The CDR3 length is 16 residues. Unmatched junction bases numbered 14, after V lost 6 bases and J lost 6 bases. Germline CDR1 and CDR2: MDHEN and SYDVKM. In nucleotides, the CDR3 is TGTGCCAGCAGCCCCATCTATTTAGCGGGTGGCAATGAGCAGTTCTTC. It yields the protein CASSPIYLAGGNEQFF.

The rearrangement links TRBV29-1 to TRBJ2-2; D is ambiguous. The V end was cut by 4 bases, the J end by 5 bases, with 5 bases between. The CDR3 extends over 11 amino acids. CDR1 is SQVTM and CDR2 is ANQGSEA in the germline V gene. The CDR3 nucleotides read TGCAGCGTTGCAGCGACCGGGGAGCTGTTTTTT. Translating it yields CSVAATGELFF.

This rearrangement joins TRBV5-6 to TRBJ2-7; 7 positions match TRBD2. The CDR3 has 14 amino acids. With 0 bases clipped from V and 7 bases from J, the junction kept 7 bases outside the gene matches. CDR1 is SGHDT, CDR2 YYEEEE, per germline. The chain's CDR3 is CASSLGDQLAEQYF. In nucleotides, the CDR3 is TGTGCCAGCAGCTTGGGGGACCAACTAGCGGAGCAGTACTTC.

By proportion, this clone is medium-sized. The V and J genes are TRBV4-1 and TRBJ2-3; TRBD2 matches at 10 bases. This CDR3 is built from 18 residues. Looked up from germline, CDR1 is MGHRA and CDR2 is YSYEKL. The junction had 8 bases not matched to a gene; V was cut back by 0 bases and J by 2 bases. CDR3 loop: CASSQEDLAGVTTDTQYF. The CDR3 DNA reads TGCGCCAGCAGCCAAGAAGACCTAGCGGGAGTTACCACAGATACGCAGTATTTT.

The chain is built from TRBV5-1 and TRBJ2-7; 10 nucleotides align to TRBD1. Germline loops: CDR1 SGHRS, CDR2 YFSETQ. V shed 4 bases and J 4 bases; nucleotides not matched to a gene: 5. The CDR3 is 14 amino acids. In DNA, the CDR3 is TGCGCCAGCAGCCGGGACAGGGGAGAATACGAGCAGTACTTC. This translates into CASSRDRGEYEQYF.

This clone is medium-sized in the sample. CDR3 protein: CASSPRTEETSETQYF. As DNA, the CDR3 is TGTGCCAGCAGCCCTCGGACAGAGGAGACGTCAGAGACCCAGTACTTC. V usage is TRBV11-1 and J usage is TRBJ2-5; TRBD1 might be the D (6 bases). The V gene's germline CDR1 is SGHAT and CDR2 FQDESV (reference sequence). V was pared by 5 bases and J by 4 bases, with 20 bases between. This CDR3 has 16 amino acids.

The gene calls are TRBV29-1 and TRBJ1-1; 9 bases are shared with TRBD1. CDR1 SQVTM and CDR2 ANQGSEA come from the germline V gene. The length of the CDR3 is 16 residues. Trimming removed 7 bases from V and 1 base from J; junction bases left unmatched: 13. The chain's CDR3 is CSASGQGFSQNTEAFF. The CDR3 bases are TGCAGCGCCTCGGGACAGGGATTTTCCCAGAACACTGAAGCTTTCTTT.

This chain joins TRBV9 and TRBJ2-2; 7 bases line up with TRBD2. Germline V gene data show CDR1 as SGDLS and CDR2 as YYNGEE. The CDR3 is 18 amino acids. V shed 1 base, J shed 3 bases, and the junction held 12 bases outside the gene matches. Here the CDR3 DNA reads TGTGCCAGCAGCGTAAACCCTTGGACTAGTGGAGACACCGGGGAGCTGTTTTTT. Its protein product is CASSVNPWTSGDTGELFF.

The genes are TRBV9 and TRBJ2-1; 8 bases map to TRBD1. The CDR3 has 16 amino acids. V gave up 2 bases and J gave up 4 bases; unmatched junction bases: 8. Germline V CDR1 and CDR2: SGDLS, YYNGEE. The CDR3 DNA follows: TGTGCCAGCAGCGTCGATGGGACAGGAGCTTACAATGAGCAGTTCTTC. Translated, it gives CASSVDGTGAYNEQFF.

The chain has TRBV27 and TRBJ2-1; no firm D call. Trimming took off 3 bases at V and 2 bases at J, with 8 bases between the two ends. Germline CDR1 and CDR2: MNHEY and SMNVEV (reference sequence). This CDR3 comprises 14 residues. CDR3 sequence (DNA): TGTGCCAGCAGTTTCCAGAACCCCTACAATGAGCAGTTCTTC. It yields the protein CASSFQNPYNEQFF.

The chain employs TRBV9 and TRBJ2-1, with D unclear. The germline V gene has CDR1 SGDLS and CDR2 YYNGEE. The V and J ends lost 3 bases and 9 bases respectively, with 13 bases between them. CDR3 length equals 13 residues. The CDR3 here is CASSATSLGEQFF. The CDR3 region has the DNA TGTGCCAGCAGCGCGACAAGCTTAGGTGAGCAGTTCTTC.

This chain connects TRBV19 to TRBJ2-1; tentative D call: TRBD2 (6 bases). The CDR3 length is 15 residues. The germline V gene has CDR1 LNHDA and CDR2 SQIVND (reference sequence). V lost 5 bases and J lost 0, with 11 bases in between. CDR3 DNA sequence: TGTGCCAGTAGTCTCCTCGGGAGCTCCTACAATGAGCAGTTCTTC. This codes for CASSLLGSSYNEQFF.

This clone was seen a handful of times. The chain has TRBV14 and TRBJ1-2, with D maybe TRBD1 (5 bases). The germline V gene encodes CDR1 SGHDN and CDR2 FVKESK. The CDR3 spans 13 residues. V gave up 3 bases and J gave up 6 bases, with 11 bases separating them. CDR3 DNA sequence: TGTGCCAGCAGCCATGTCCGGGGGGATGGCTACACCTTC. Its translation: CASSHVRGDGYTF.

This clone was counted between two and nine times. The J gene is TRBJ2-7, the V gene TRBV27, with a weak D call TRBD2 (6 bases). The CDR3 covers 14 residues. Trimming removed 4 bases from V and 3 bases from J, with 13 bases in between. CDR1 and CDR2 from the germline V gene are MNHEY and SMNVEV (reference sequence). The CDR3 spells CASSSLGTGYEQYF. CDR3 nucleotide sequence: TGTGCCAGCAGTTCCCTCGGGACTGGCTACGAGCAGTACTTC.

This chain joins TRBV4-1 and TRBJ2-2; D may be TRBD2 (6 bases). The V gene's germline CDR1 is MGHRA and CDR2 YSYEKL. Trimming stripped 0 bases from V and 7 bases from J, with 12 bases between. This CDR3 has 15 residues. CDR3 protein: CASSQEGAGSGELFF. DNA for the CDR3: TGCGCCAGCAGCCAAGAAGGCGCGGGAAGCGGGGAGCTGTTTTTT.